One and the same sample provided the 23 T cell receptor beta chains below, sequenced in a study of monozygotic twins with inflammatory bowel disease. Following a re-call of the 5' RACE reads, TCRdb has one entry per CDR3 protein and lacks DNA. The sample table includes around 220,000 distinct CDR3 sequences. The sample consisted of blood. The receptors were gathered from a human donor with ulcerative colitis or Crohn's disease, or a healthy co-twin of an affected twin (not recorded which).

The gene calls are TRBV6-5 and TRBJ1-3; TCRdb gives TRBD1 as the D gene, but with no DNA this cannot be confirmed. Germline CDR1 reads MNHEY; CDR2 reads SVGAGI. CDR3 length: 17 amino acids. CDR3: CASSYAPGAASGNTIYF.

The J gene is TRBJ1-5, the V gene TRBV10-3. Germline CDR1 ENHRY, CDR2 SYGVKD. This CDR3 has 14 amino acids. Here the CDR3 reads CATDFDQRNQPQHF.

The chain links TRBV11-3 to TRBJ1-3. Looked up from germline, CDR1 is SGHNT and CDR2 is YENEEA. The CDR3 is 15 residues long. CDR3 residues: CASSSDGLSGNTIYF.

This chain links TRBV27 with TRBJ2-5; lacking DNA, the TRBD1 call made by TCRdb goes unchecked. Germline CDR1 and CDR2: MNHEY and SMNVEV (reference sequence). The CDR3 consists of 15 residues. CDR3 loop: CASSLARTGLETQYF.

The chain carries TRBV4-2 and TRBJ2-7; the TCRdb call, TRBD1, lacks DNA for checking. CDR3 length: 15 residues. Germline CDR1 reads LGHNA; CDR2 reads YNFKEQ. CDR3: CASSQGDRASYEQYF.

The V call is TRBV6-5, the J call TRBJ2-1; TCRdb's assignment of TRBD2 cannot be checked, as there is no DNA. This CDR3 spans 17 amino acids. The germline gives CDR1 MNHEY, CDR2 SVGAGI. CDR3 sequence: CASSYRGGGRAYNEQFF.

The chain employs TRBV12-3 or TRBV12-4 and TRBJ1-3; TCRdb's D call, TRBD1, is unchecked because there is no DNA. This CDR3 comprises 16 residues. The CDR3: CASSLAGKFSGNTIYF.

The genes are TRBV4-1 and TRBJ2-5; TCRdb names TRBD1, which stays unverified in the absence of DNA. The CDR3 extends over 15 amino acids. Germline CDR1 is MGHRA and CDR2 is YSYEKL. The CDR3 sequence: CASSHRDGTRDSQYF.

The chain couples TRBV2 to TRBJ2-5. The germline gives CDR1 SNHLY, CDR2 FYNNEI. The CDR3 covers 12 residues. CDR3 in amino acids: CASGVLQETQYF.

The chain combines TRBV27 with TRBJ2-1; as DNA is missing, the TRBD2 call by TCRdb cannot be tested. In germline, CDR1 is MNHEY, CDR2 SMNVEV (reference sequence). This CDR3 is built from 13 residues. The chain's CDR3 is CASSLFRDFEQFF.

The rearrangement joins TRBV4-2 to TRBJ2-7; lacking DNA, the TRBD1 call made by TCRdb goes unchecked. Germline values: CDR1 LGHNA, CDR2 YNFKEQ. CDR3 size: 14 residues. CDR3: CASSPGAGSYEQYF.

V is TRBV5-6 and J is TRBJ2-1; the TCRdb call, TRBD1, lacks DNA for checking. The CDR3 length is 14 residues. In germline, CDR1 is SGHDT, CDR2 YYEEEE. The CDR3 loop is CASSRRTGGVEQFF.

The rearrangement joins TRBV19 to TRBJ2-1; with no DNA, the TCRdb D assignment of TRBD1 cannot be verified. The CDR3 spans 14 residues. Germline values: CDR1 LNHDA, CDR2 SQIVND (reference sequence). CDR3 sequence: CASSTLRGRDEQFF.

The rearrangement links TRBV6-5 to TRBJ2-2. From germline, CDR1 is MNHEY and CDR2 SVGAGI. The CDR3 is made up of 17 amino acids. The CDR3 here is CASSYSRTLGPTGELFF.

The chain has TRBV12-3 or TRBV12-4 and TRBJ1-4; TCRdb's D call of TRBD1 is untestable without DNA. This CDR3 comprises 16 residues. CDR3 region: CASREGQGTGREKLFF.

The chain recombines TRBV5-1 with TRBJ1-4; TCRdb returns TRBD1, unconfirmable since there is no DNA. The CDR3 covers 19 residues. Germline assignment: CDR1 SGHRS and CDR2 YFSETQ. CDR3 region: CASSPGPNDMTGRAEKLFF.

CDR3 region: CASSGGPTSTDTQYF. The chain uses TRBV6-4 and TRBJ2-3; the TCRdb D gene call, TRBD2, has no DNA to confirm it. The CDR3 sequence is 15 residues long. Germline V gives CDR1 MRHNA, CDR2 SNTAGT.

The rearrangement uses TRBV6-5 and TRBJ1-6. The CDR3 loop spans 16 amino acids. Germline loops: CDR1 MNHEY, CDR2 SVGAGI. The CDR3 protein is CASSYSKTVYNSPLHF.

CDR3 residues: CASSSGLSGAYNEQFF. This chain connects TRBV12-3 or TRBV12-4 to TRBJ2-1; the D gene TCRdb calls, TRBD2, cannot be checked with no DNA. The CDR3 extends over 16 amino acids.

CDR3 sequence reads: CSVEVLGAYIQYF. The genes are TRBV29-1 and TRBJ2-4; TCRdb's D call, TRBD1, is unchecked because there is no DNA. Germline CDR1 and CDR2: SQVTM and ANQGSEA. The CDR3 extends over 13 amino acids.

The V and J genes are TRBV7-2 and TRBJ2-3; TCRdb calls TRBD2, which cannot be checked without DNA. Germline V gene data show CDR1 as SGHTA and CDR2 as FQGNSA. This CDR3 comprises 17 residues. CDR3 region: CASSLSASGGARDTQYF.

The gene calls are TRBV5-1 and TRBJ2-1; lacking DNA, the TRBD2 call made by TCRdb goes unchecked. The CDR3 is 12 amino acids. The germline V gene encodes CDR1 SGHRS and CDR2 YFSETQ. The CDR3 region is CASSTDYREQFF.

The genes are TRBV7-9 and TRBJ2-7; the TCRdb call, TRBD1, lacks DNA for checking. The CDR3 consists of 17 residues. CDR1 SEHNR and CDR2 FQNEAQ come from the germline V gene (reference sequence). CDR3 region: CASSSTDYGTVSYEQYF. Full variable domain (outside the CDR3, taken from reference TRBV7-9 and TRBJ2-7): DTGVSQNPRHKITKRGQNVTFRCDPISEHNRLYWYRQTLGQGPEFLTYFQNEAQLEKSRLLSDRFSAERPKGSFSTLEIQRTEQGDSAMYLCASSSTDYGTVSYEQYFGPGTRLTVT.